Below, 30 T cell receptor beta chains from the same sample are listed, as sequenced in a study of blood T cell repertoires in COVID-19. TCRdb's table, derived via immunoSEQ multiplex PCR, lists solely in-frame clones and lacks some. The table lists about 250,000 clones, about four fifths of them singletons. The sample consisted of peripheral blood. The receptors originated from an older man with acute or convalescent COVID-19.

The chain recombines TRBV5-4 with TRBJ1-3; D ambiguous. The CDR3 is 15 residues long. V was pared by 0 bases and J by 0 bases, with 7 bases between. The germline V gene has CDR1 SGHNT and CDR2 YYREEE (reference sequence). This CDR3 reads CASSLGPSSGNTIYF. The CDR3 DNA reads TGTGCCAGCAGCTTGGGGCCCAGCTCTGGAAACACCATATATTTT.

This chain connects TRBV7-9 to TRBJ1-5, with D perhaps TRBD1 (5 bases). Per germline, CDR1 SEHNR and CDR2 FQNEAQ (reference sequence). The ends were cut back, 5 bases at V and 0 bases at J, with 11 bases in the middle. This CDR3 comprises 15 residues. Written as DNA, the CDR3 is TGTGCCAGCAGCCCCATGACAGATAGCAATCAGCCCCAGCATTTT. Translated: CASSPMTDSNQPQHF.

This chain links TRBV6-4 with TRBJ1-2, with a possible D match to TRBD1 (5 bases). V shed 0 bases and J shed 8 bases, with 13 bases lying between them. This CDR3 is 14 amino acids long. Looked up from germline, CDR1 is MRHNA and CDR2 is SNTAGT. The CDR3 DNA sequence: TGTGCCAGCAGTGACTCGTACAGGAATTCCGGCTACACCTTC. This gives the protein CASSDSYRNSGYTF.

The gene calls are TRBV24-1 and TRBJ2-1; 11 bases are a match to TRBD2. V trimming: 7 bases; J trimming: 4 bases; junction bases outside the gene matches: 5. The length of the CDR3 is 15 residues. The germline CDR1 and CDR2 sequences are KGHDR and SFDVKD. DNA for the CDR3: TGTGCCACCAGCGATAGCGGGAGGGGGTACAATGAGCAGTTCTTC. It codes for CATSDSGRGYNEQFF.

The sample holds a few counts of this clone. One end of the junction fails to match germline, which may point to a read error. The J gene is TRBJ1-3, the V gene TRBV2; D unclear. This CDR3 is 14 amino acids long. Germline values: CDR1 SNHLY, CDR2 FYNNEI. The CDR3 DNA sequence: TGTGCCAGCAGGGAAGACATCTCTGGAAACACCATATATTTT. This sequence encodes CASREDISGNTIYF.

CDR3 amino acids: CASSPRMLTGTGGLSGNTIYF. CDR3 coding DNA: TGTGCCAGCTCCCCGCGGATGCTGACCGGGACAGGGGGACTCTCTGGAAACACCATATATTTT. The chain combines TRBV18 with TRBJ1-3, with TRBD1 matching over 11 bases. Losses at the gene ends were 6 bases for V and 0 bases for J; bases not matched to a gene: 19. The CDR3 spans 21 residues. Germline V gene data show CDR1 as KGHSH and CDR2 as LQKENI.

This rearrangement joins TRBV11-2 to TRBJ2-1; 10 nucleotides match TRBD2. Germline CDR1 reads SGHAT; CDR2 reads FQNNGV. CDR3 length: 15 amino acids. V lost 1 base, J lost 6 bases, and 3 bases stayed unmatched. The CDR3 DNA is TGTGCCAGCAGCTTAGGAGCGGGGGGGTTCAATGAGCAGTTCTTC. Its translation is CASSLGAGGFNEQFF.

This clone came up once. This chain joins TRBV11-2 and TRBJ1-4, with D unclear. The CDR3 is 14 amino acids. The germline V gene encodes CDR1 SGHAT and CDR2 FQNNGV. Trimming left V 2 bases short and J 0 bases short, with 4 bases between. The CDR3 DNA reads TGTGCCAGCAGCTTAACTACAACTAATGAAAAACTGTTTTTT. Its translation is CASSLTTTNEKLFF.

There are a few counts of this clone. The J gene is TRBJ1-6, the V gene TRBV18; D might be TRBD1 (6 bases). CDR3 length: 15 amino acids. Per the germline V gene, CDR1 is KGHSH and CDR2 is LQKENI. Trimming removed 2 bases from V and 10 bases from J, with 15 bases in between. CDR3 sequence (DNA): TGTGCCAGCTCACCAAGCAGGGGCTCTGGATCACCCCTCCACTTT. Translated, it gives CASSPSRGSGSPLHF.

This chain joins TRBV24-1 and TRBJ2-1; TRBD2 matches 8 bases. The V segment lost 3 bases and the J segment 1 base; nucleotides outside the gene matches: 4. Germline CDR1 and CDR2: KGHDR and SFDVKD. The length of the CDR3 is 16 residues. The CDR3 nucleotides read TGTGCCACCAGTGATCCTATAGCGGGATCCTACAATGAGCAGTTCTTC. Its protein is CATSDPIAGSYNEQFF.

This clone was counted between two and nine times. CDR3 DNA sequence: TGTGCCAGCAGCCAAGTGGACAGGCTGTTTTTT. Its translation: CASSQVDRLFF. The chain is built from TRBV3-1 (or the pseudogene TRBV3-2) and TRBJ1-4; 7 positions agree with TRBD1. In germline, CDR1 is LGHDT, CDR2 YNNKEL (reference sequence). The ends lost 1 base at V and 14 bases at J; junction bases unmatched: 1. CDR3 length: 11 amino acids.

This clone was detected only a few times. The chain joins TRBV12-5 to TRBJ1-6, with D possibly matching TRBD1 (6 bases). Germline CDR1 and CDR2: LGHNT and FRNRAP. Trimming left V 1 base short and J 6 bases short, with 16 bases between. CDR3 size: 17 residues. CDR3 protein: CASGLGLLRGFNSPLHF. The CDR3 DNA is TGTGCTAGTGGTTTGGGGCTACTTAGGGGGTTTAATTCACCCCTCCACTTT.

The V call is TRBV24-1, the J call TRBJ2-5; 7 bases are a match to TRBD1. V lost 3 bases to trimming and J lost 0 bases; unmatched junction nucleotides: 3. Germline V gives CDR1 KGHDR, CDR2 SFDVKD. The CDR3 length is 15 residues. The CDR3 loop reads CATSDPGQNQETQYF. CDR3 DNA: TGTGCCACCAGTGATCCGGGACAGAACCAAGAGACCCAGTACTTC.

The CDR3 is CASRDTGGATEAFF. Here the CDR3 DNA reads TGTGCCAGCAGGGACACAGGGGGGGCCACTGAAGCTTTCTTT. The rearrangement joins TRBV25-1 to TRBJ1-1, with 8 bases matching TRBD1. Germline CDR1 and CDR2: MGHDK and SYGVNS. J was trimmed by 4 bases and V by 6 bases; bases with no gene match: 7. CDR3 length: 14 residues.

The chain combines TRBV12-3 or TRBV12-4 with TRBJ1-1; no clear D gene. V was trimmed by 6 bases and J by 4 bases, leaving 12 bases between them. The CDR3 is 13 amino acids. The CDR3 loop reads CASSRTVVTEAFF. As DNA, the CDR3 is TGTGCCAGCAGCCGAACAGTGGTCACTGAAGCTTTCTTT.

CDR3 amino acids: CASSGQGNYGYTF. The CDR3 DNA reads TGTGCCAGCAGCGGACAGGGTAACTATGGCTACACCTTC. The chain joins TRBV11-2 to TRBJ1-2; 8 bases are shared with TRBD1. Germline assignment: CDR1 SGHAT and CDR2 FQNNGV. The CDR3 covers 13 residues. With 5 bases clipped from V and 1 base from J, the junction kept 0 bases outside the gene matches.

The chain has TRBV2 and TRBJ2-5; the match to TRBD2 covers 8 bases. The CDR3 spans 13 residues. V dropped 8 bases and J dropped 7; count of bases not matched to a gene: 9. Germline V CDR1 and CDR2: SNHLY, FYNNEI. CDR3 coding DNA: TGTGCCAGCCGCGGGGGGCCCGTAGGGACCCAGTACTTC. This gives the protein CASRGGPVGTQYF.

The chain combines TRBV15 with TRBJ2-3, with 7 bases lining up with TRBD2. The germline V gene has CDR1 LNHNV and CDR2 YYDKDF (reference sequence). Trimming cost V 3 bases and J 9 bases; bases outside gene matches: 18. The CDR3 totals 17 residues. CDR3 nucleotides: TGTGCCACCAGCAGTCCCAGCGGAGCGGGGTACCCAAAGACGCAGTATTTT. As protein: CATSSPSGAGYPKTQYF.

The J gene is TRBJ2-3, the V gene TRBV6-5; 7 bases fit TRBD2. The germline V gene has CDR1 MNHEY and CDR2 SVGAGI. CDR3 length: 12 amino acids. The V and J ends lost 7 bases and 7 bases, in that order; junction bases with no gene match: 5. For the CDR3, the DNA is TGTGCCAGCACTACCGGGGGGAATACGCAGTATTTT. Translation: CASTTGGNTQYF.

J is TRBJ2-2 and V is TRBV6-5; D is undetermined. Trimming shortened V by 5 bases and J by 0 bases, and 7 bases separated the two germline ends. The length of the CDR3 is 14 residues. Germline loops: CDR1 MNHEY, CDR2 SVGAGI. Written as DNA, the CDR3 is TGTGCCAGCAGTCTCTTTTCGAACACCGGGGAGCTGTTTTTT. Its protein product is CASSLFSNTGELFF.

Comment on this clone: This same CDR3 is encoded by further DNA sequences in the sample. The chain employs TRBV6-5 and TRBJ2-7, with D tentatively TRBD1 (5 bases). There are 15 residues in the CDR3. With 0 bases removed from V and 1 base from J, the gap between germline ends came to 10 bases. CDR1 is MNHEY, CDR2 SVGAGI, per germline. The CDR3 DNA is TGTGCCAGCAGTTACTCGGGTACAGGTTCCTACGAGCAGTACTTC. Translated, it gives CASSYSGTGSYEQYF.

V gene TRBV10-3 combines with J gene TRBJ1-6; 10 bases align to TRBD1. The CDR3 spans 14 residues. After removal of 11 bases from V and 10 bases from J, the junction contained 11 bases not matched to a gene. Looked up from germline, CDR1 is ENHRY and CDR2 is SYGVKD. The CDR3 DNA reads TGTGCCTACAAAGCCGGGACAGGGGACTCACCCCTCCACTTT. This codes for CAYKAGTGDSPLHF.

This chain uses TRBV25-1 with TRBJ2-7; possible D gene TRBD2, 5 bases. Deletions cut 4 bases from V and 2 bases from J, with 9 bases between. Per germline, CDR1 MGHDK and CDR2 SYGVNS. The CDR3 runs 13 residues. This CDR3 reads CASSVRTPYEQYF. Here the CDR3 DNA reads TGTGCCAGCAGTGTAAGGACTCCCTACGAGCAGTACTTC.

The genes are TRBV24-1 and TRBJ2-1; 10 bases agree with TRBD1. CDR1 is KGHDR, CDR2 SFDVKD, per germline. This CDR3 contains 16 residues. V lost 2 bases and J lost 12; bases outside the gene matches: 12. This CDR3 reads CATSDYGTGVSRTQFF. The CDR3 DNA reads TGTGCCACCAGTGATTATGGGACAGGGGTTTCGCGTACGCAGTTCTTC.

The V and J genes are TRBV6-5 and TRBJ2-7; 9 nucleotides align to TRBD1. Trimming cost V 6 bases and J 2 bases; bases outside gene matches: 5. The CDR3 is 14 residues long. Germline CDR1 is MNHEY and CDR2 is SVGAGI. In DNA form, the CDR3 reads TGTGCCAGCAGGAGGACAGGGGCAACCTACGAGCAGTACTTC. This translates into CASRRTGATYEQYF.

The count of this clone is one. CDR3 region: CASSSSGRYYGYTF. The CDR3 DNA follows: TGCGCCAGCAGCTCGTCGGGGAGGTACTATGGCTACACCTTC. V usage is TRBV5-1 and J usage is TRBJ1-2; D is ambiguous. Germline CDR1 SGHRS, CDR2 YFSETQ. V was cut by 3 bases and J by 3 bases, with 12 bases left in between. The CDR3 has 14 amino acids.

The chain links TRBV10-3 to TRBJ2-7, with 9 positions matching TRBD1. J lost 3 bases, V lost 10 bases, and 7 bases had no gene match. There are 13 residues in the CDR3. The germline CDR1 and CDR2 sequences are ENHRY and SYGVKD. The CDR3 bases are TGTGCCAGTTCCAGGGACAGGGTCTACGAGCAGTACTTC. It codes for CASSRDRVYEQYF.

The chain employs TRBV25-1 and TRBJ2-2; 8 positions match TRBD1. CDR1 and CDR2 from the germline V gene are MGHDK and SYGVNS. The CDR3 length is 15 residues. V lost 2 bases to trimming and J lost 6 bases; unmatched junction nucleotides: 5. CDR3 sequence reads: CASSEGQGQAGELFF. CDR3 DNA sequence: TGTGCCAGCAGTGAAGGACAGGGTCAGGCCGGGGAGCTGTTTTTT.

As regards this clone: Other DNA sequences in this specimen translate into the identical CDR3. J is TRBJ1-5 and V is TRBV19, with 9 bases fitting TRBD1. CDR1 is LNHDA and CDR2 is SQIVND in the germline V gene (reference sequence). The junction had 4 bases not matched to a gene; V was cut back by 6 bases and J by 1 base. The CDR3 runs to 15 residues. CDR3 sequence reads: CASRDRGFSNQPQHF. CDR3 nucleotide sequence: TGTGCCAGTAGGGACAGGGGATTCAGCAATCAGCCCCAGCATTTT.

This chain links TRBV6-4 with TRBJ1-1, with no clear D. V lost 8 bases and J lost 0, with 10 bases in between. CDR1 is MRHNA, CDR2 SNTAGT, per germline. The CDR3 extends over 13 amino acids. The CDR3 reads CASSAQLNTEAFF. Here the CDR3 DNA reads TGTGCCAGCTCAGCGCAGTTGAACACTGAAGCTTTCTTT.